The clone carrying this T cell receptor (beta chain) came up once. The antigen is undetermined. These data come from a study of early T cells in non-severe SARS-CoV-2 infection. Notes on the study in general: VDJdb-based annotation leaned toward anti-spike CD8 responses and missed private and CD4 specificities.

TCRdb passed the 5' RACE reads through MiXCR, listing each CDR3 protein once. The repertoire consists of 40,000 to 60,000 distinct CDR3 sequences, with more than 6.5% occurring once and the leading ten covering roughly 6%. The length of the CDR3 is 15 residues. Germline values: CDR1 MDHEN, CDR2 SYDVKM. Trimming took 3 bases from V and 1 from J, leaving 7 bases between them. The sequence was collected from an adult who was a healthcare worker with PCR-confirmed SARS-CoV-2 infection or an uninfected control (not recorded which). Sequencing was done on a sample of whole blood. This chain connects TRBV28 to TRBJ2-6; no firm D call. Here the CDR3 reads CASSFKGSGANVLTF. The CDR3 DNA is TGTGCCAGCAGTTTCAAGGGTTCTGGGGCCAACGTCCTGACTTTC. The whole variable domain, remainder taken from reference TRBV28 and TRBJ2-6, is DVKVTQSSRYLVKRTGEKVFLECVQDMDHENMFWYRQDPGLGLRLIYFSYDVKMKEKGDIPEGYSVSREKKERFSLILESASTNQTSMYLCASSFKGSGANVLTFGAGSRLTVL.